A single sample gave rise to the 19 T cell receptor beta chains below, sequenced in a study of blood T cell repertoires in COVID-19. Here immunoSEQ multiplex PCR was the method, and the copy in TCRdb shows in-frame clones only, minus some. The table shows under 250,000 clones, with about 86% occurring only once. Material: peripheral blood. All receptors come from a man aged 40-49 years with active or convalescent COVID-19.

The chain carries TRBV10-2 and TRBJ2-1, with TRBD2 as a possible D gene (5 bases). This CDR3 contains 16 residues. Trimming took 0 bases from V and 7 from J, leaving 16 bases between them. Per the germline V gene, CDR1 is WSHSY and CDR2 is SAAADI. The CDR3 DNA is TGCGCCAGCAGTGAGTCGCGGGTCTTCCCAAGGAATGAGCAGTTCTTC. Protein sequence: CASSESRVFPRNEQFF.

This clone was seen only once. V usage is TRBV19 and J usage is TRBJ1-5; D may be TRBD1 (5 bases). CDR3 length: 17 residues. Deletions cut 7 bases from V and 4 bases from J, with 23 bases between. The germline gives CDR1 LNHDA, CDR2 SQIVND (reference sequence). The CDR3 DNA reads TGTGCCAGTACCCCAGCAGCGGGGGGGGTGAGGAATCAGCCCCAGCATTTT. Translating gives CASTPAAGGVRNQPQHF.

The chain couples TRBV19 to TRBJ2-7, with 7 bases lining up with TRBD1. With V trimmed by 6 bases and J by 2 bases, 7 bases remained unmatched. The germline V gene encodes CDR1 LNHDA and CDR2 SQIVND (reference sequence). The CDR3 is made up of 14 amino acids. CDR3 region: CASRTDRVPYEQYF. The CDR3 nucleotides read TGTGCCAGTAGGACCGACAGGGTCCCCTACGAGCAGTACTTC.

Turning to this clone: At the DNA level, this CDR3 is encoded by other sequences in the same sample as well. The chain uses TRBV4-3 and TRBJ1-2; perhaps TRBD1 as D (6 bases). The CDR3 loop spans 16 amino acids. From germline, CDR1 is LGHNA and CDR2 YSLEER. Trimming cost V 0 bases and J 2 bases, with 13 bases left between them. Here the CDR3 reads CASSQDTDSTNYGYTF. Written as DNA, the CDR3 is TGCGCCAGCAGCCAAGACACGGACAGCACCAACTATGGCTACACCTTC.

The chain combines TRBV5-1 with TRBJ2-7; D is perhaps TRBD2 (6 bases). Between the trimmed V and J ends, which lost 0 bases and 7 bases, there was a span of 14 bases. Germline loops: CDR1 SGHRS, CDR2 YFSETQ. The CDR3 spans 14 residues. CDR3 sequence (DNA): TGCGCCAGCAGCTTGGAACTTTCGGGGGTTGAGCAGTACTTC. Its protein product is CASSLELSGVEQYF. Full variable domain (rest looked up from reference TRBV5-1 and TRBJ2-7): KAGVTQTPRYLIKTRGQQVTLSCSPISGHRSVSWYQQTPGQGLQFLFEYFSETQRNKGNFPGRFSGRQFSNSRSEMNVSTLELGDSALYLCASSLELSGVEQYFGPGTRLTVT.

This rearrangement joins TRBV2 to TRBJ2-6; TRBD2 matches 8 bases. CDR1 is SNHLY and CDR2 is FYNNEI in the germline V gene. V shed 7 bases and J 5 bases; nucleotides not matched to a gene: 10. This CDR3 has 16 residues. CDR3 in DNA: TGTGCCAGCACAATTTCCGGGGGGGCCTGGGCCAACGTCCTGACTTTC. This gives the protein CASTISGGAWANVLTF. The complete variable domain, with remaining parts taken from reference TRBV2 and TRBJ2-6, reads EPEVTQTPSHQVTQMGQEVILRCVPISNHLYFYWYRQILGQKVEFLVSFYNNEISEKSEIFDDQFSVERPDGSNFTLKIRSTKLEDSAMYFCASTISGGAWANVLTFGAGSRLTVL.

This clone came up a few times. The CDR3 region is CASSQISGAKNIQYF. The CDR3, as DNA: TGTGCCAGCAGTCAAATTAGCGGCGCCAAAAACATTCAGTACTTC. J is TRBJ2-4 and V is TRBV6-5; possibly TRBD2 for D (6 bases). The germline gives CDR1 MNHEY, CDR2 SVGAGI. With 5 bases removed from V and 1 base from J, the gap between germline ends came to 12 bases. The CDR3 has 15 amino acids.

The chain employs TRBV11-2 and TRBJ1-3; D may be TRBD1 (6 bases). This CDR3 has 14 amino acids. V lost 10 bases, J lost 0 bases, and 13 bases lay in between. Germline assignment: CDR1 SGHAT and CDR2 FQNNGV. CDR3 bases: TGTGCCACCCAGGGGTGGAACTCTGGAAACACCATATATTTT. Protein sequence: CATQGWNSGNTIYF.

The chain uses TRBV7-2 and TRBJ2-1; 10 nucleotides align to TRBD2. The CDR3 extends over 14 amino acids. The germline CDR1 and CDR2 sequences are SGHTA and FQGNSA. V shed 6 bases, J shed 9 bases, and the junction held 8 bases outside the gene matches. CDR3 DNA: TGTGCCAGCAGTTGGAGCGGGGGGGTAGGTGAGCAGTTCTTC. Its protein is CASSWSGGVGEQFF.

The rearrangement links TRBV19 to TRBJ1-6; tentative D call: TRBD1 (5 bases). The CDR3 totals 14 residues. Germline loops: CDR1 LNHDA, CDR2 SQIVND (reference sequence). Trimming took 10 bases from V and 7 from J, leaving 17 bases between them. CDR3 region: CATRLSGHNSPLHF. CDR3 in DNA: TGTGCCACCCGCCTATCAGGGCACAATTCACCCCTCCACTTT.

The chain has TRBV18 and TRBJ1-1; tentatively, D is TRBD1 (6 bases). This CDR3 has 13 amino acids. The germline V and J ends were trimmed by 3 bases and 3 bases, with 8 bases remaining between them. The germline CDR1 and CDR2 sequences are KGHSH and LQKENI. The CDR3 reads CASSPAGDTEAFF. CDR3 sequence (DNA): TGTGCCAGCTCACCGGCAGGGGACACTGAAGCTTTCTTT. The entire variable domain, with the rest obtained from reference TRBV18 and TRBJ1-1, is as follows: NAGVMQNPRHLVRRRGQEARLRCSPMKGHSHVYWYRQLPEEGLKFMVYLQKENIIDESGMPKERFSAEFPKEGPSILRIQQVVRGDSAAYFCASSPAGDTEAFFGQGTRLTVV.

The chain combines TRBV7-2 with TRBJ2-1, with 9 bases that match TRBD1. The germline V gene encodes CDR1 SGHTA and CDR2 FQGNSA. V lost 4 bases, J lost 5 bases, and 6 bases stayed unmatched. This CDR3 region has 15 residues. The CDR3 coding sequence is TGTGCCAGCAGCTCGACAGGGGGTCTCCACAATGAGCAGTTCTTC. Translation: CASSSTGGLHNEQFF. The whole variable domain, remainder taken from reference TRBV7-2 and TRBJ2-1, is GAGVSQSPSNKVTEKGKDVELRCDPISGHTALYWYRQSLGQGLEFLIYFQGNSAPDKSGLPSDRFSAERTGGSVSTLTIQRTQQEDSAVYLCASSSTGGLHNEQFFGPGTRLTVL.

The chain links TRBV28 to TRBJ1-6; TRBD1 matches at 8 bases. This CDR3 comprises 15 residues. Germline V CDR1 and CDR2: MDHEN, SYDVKM. Trimming at V came to 4 bases and at J to 6 bases, leaving 5 bases not matched to a gene. CDR3 DNA: TGTGCCAGCAGTTACCCAGGACAGGGTAATTCACCCCTCCACTTT. Translating gives CASSYPGQGNSPLHF.

The V gene is TRBV28, the J gene TRBJ1-1; D might be TRBD1 (6 bases). Trimming took off 10 bases at V and 0 bases at J, with 12 bases between the two ends. The CDR3 totals 13 residues. In germline, CDR1 is MDHEN, CDR2 SYDVKM. The CDR3 region is CATGAYMNTEAFF. The CDR3, as DNA: TGTGCCACAGGGGCGTACATGAACACTGAAGCTTTCTTT.

This clone was seen only a few times. The chain combines TRBV19 with TRBJ2-1; D ambiguous. Germline V gene lookup returns CDR1 LNHDA and CDR2 SQIVND (reference sequence). V was cut by 2 bases and J by 6 bases, with 8 bases left in between. The CDR3 totals 13 residues. The CDR3 loop is CASSIRPGNEQFF. The CDR3 coding sequence is TGTGCCAGTAGTATAAGGCCAGGCAATGAGCAGTTCTTC.

The V and J genes are TRBV30 and TRBJ1-3, with a tentative D call TRBD1 (5 bases). V lost 3 bases and J 1 base, leaving 10 bases between the germline ends. In germline, CDR1 is GTSNPN, CDR2 SVGIG (reference sequence). The CDR3 extends over 14 amino acids. As DNA, the CDR3 is TGTGCCTGGAGAGTTCCAGGGTCTGGAAACACCATATATTTT. This sequence encodes CAWRVPGSGNTIYF.

The chain combines TRBV2 with TRBJ1-2; TRBD1 matches 8 bases. The CDR3 length is 17 residues. From germline, CDR1 is SNHLY and CDR2 FYNNEI. With V trimmed by 6 bases and J by 4 bases, 16 bases remained unmatched. CDR3 in amino acids: CASSQRAGGAVSYGYTF. CDR3 nucleotide sequence: TGTGCCAGCAGCCAACGGGCAGGGGGCGCGGTCAGCTATGGCTACACCTTC.

This chain uses TRBV6-5 with TRBJ1-2; 8 bases line up with TRBD1. Germline CDR1 is MNHEY and CDR2 is SVGAGI. CDR3 length: 15 residues. V dropped 6 bases and J dropped 2; count of bases not matched to a gene: 8. CDR3 DNA: TGTGCCAGCAGAAAATCAGGGGGCGCCAACTATGGCTACACCTTC. Translating it yields CASRKSGGANYGYTF.

The rearrangement links TRBV24-1 to TRBJ2-1; D is unresolved. V lost 9 bases to trimming and J lost 10 bases, with 6 bases between them. The CDR3 runs 9 residues. In germline, CDR1 is KGHDR, CDR2 SFDVKD. Here the CDR3 reads CATVLEQFF. Written as DNA, the CDR3 is TGTGCCACCGTCCTAGAGCAGTTCTTC.